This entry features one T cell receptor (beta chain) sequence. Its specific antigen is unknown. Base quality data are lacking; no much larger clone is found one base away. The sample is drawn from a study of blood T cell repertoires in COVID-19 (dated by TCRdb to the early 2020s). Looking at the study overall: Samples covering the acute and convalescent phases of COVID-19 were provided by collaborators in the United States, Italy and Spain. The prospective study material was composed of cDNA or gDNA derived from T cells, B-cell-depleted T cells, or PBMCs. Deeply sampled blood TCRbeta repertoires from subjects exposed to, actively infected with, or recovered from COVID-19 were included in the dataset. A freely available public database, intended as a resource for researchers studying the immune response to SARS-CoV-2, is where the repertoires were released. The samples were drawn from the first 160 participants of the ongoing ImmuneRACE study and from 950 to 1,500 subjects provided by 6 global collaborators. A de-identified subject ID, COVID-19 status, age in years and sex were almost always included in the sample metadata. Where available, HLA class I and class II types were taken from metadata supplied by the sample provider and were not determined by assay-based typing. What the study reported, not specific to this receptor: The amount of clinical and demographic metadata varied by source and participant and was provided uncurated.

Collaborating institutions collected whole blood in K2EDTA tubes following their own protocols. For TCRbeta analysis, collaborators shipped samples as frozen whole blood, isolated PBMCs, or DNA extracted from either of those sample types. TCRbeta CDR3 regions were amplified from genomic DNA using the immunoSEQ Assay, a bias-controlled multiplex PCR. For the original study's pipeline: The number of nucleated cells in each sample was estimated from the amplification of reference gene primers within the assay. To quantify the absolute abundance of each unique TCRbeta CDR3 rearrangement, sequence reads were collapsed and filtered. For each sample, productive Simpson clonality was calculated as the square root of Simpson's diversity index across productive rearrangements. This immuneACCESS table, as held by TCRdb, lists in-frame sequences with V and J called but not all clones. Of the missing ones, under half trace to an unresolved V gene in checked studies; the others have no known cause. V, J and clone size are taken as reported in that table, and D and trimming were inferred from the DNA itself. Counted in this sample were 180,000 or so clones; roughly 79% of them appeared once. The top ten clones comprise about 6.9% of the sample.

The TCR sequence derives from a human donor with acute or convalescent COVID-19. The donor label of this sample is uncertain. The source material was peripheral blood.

The base sequence is TGCAGCGTTGACAGGTCTTCCTACAATGAGCAGTTCTTC. Its amino acids are CSVDRSSYNEQFF. Recombination linked TRBV29-1 to TRBJ2-1; the D gene cannot be named for sure. Spanning cysteine to phenylalanine, the CDR3 consists of 13 amino acids. The retained sequence is limited to the CDR3, 39 bases, with the frame set at the first base. For CDR1 and CDR2, the germline V gene lists SQVTM and ANQGSEA. The V and J ends are trimmed by 3 bases and 1 base, leaving 7 bases between them.